The rows below give T cell receptor beta chains drawn from one sample of a study of T cell responses to AZD1222 COVID-19 vaccine. The method was immunoSEQ multiplex PCR; TCRdb's version includes in-frame clones alone and lacks a portion of them. The sample gives nearly 200,000 clones, about 94% of which show up once; roughly 0.99% is in the top ten. Material: peripheral blood, obtained 28 days after the second AZD1222 dose. The receptors were gathered from an adult who received the AZD1222 COVID-19 vaccine. Each CDR3 is given with its conserved first and last residue. The D gene is left open where the match is weak. Size is omitted from some rows. Given values are once, few, many or a class for expanded clones.

NA,TRBV4-2,NA,14,TRBJ1-5,CASSPRDILQPQHF,TGTGCCAGCAGCCCTCGGGACATTCTCCAGCCCCAGCATTTT
NA,TRBV10-3,NA,11,TRBJ1-2,CASTGNYGYTF,TGTGCCAGCACAGGGAACTATGGCTACACCTTC
NA,TRBV24-1,NA,15,TRBJ2-1,CATSDTAARANEQFF,TGTGCCACCAGTGATACTGCGGCAAGGGCCAATGAGCAGTTCTTC
NA,TRBV6-5,NA,15,TRBJ1-6,CASSYSTGLNSPLHF,TGTGCCAGCAGTTACTCAACAGGGCTAAATTCACCCCTCCACTTT
NA,TRBV6-5,NA,15,TRBJ1-2,CASSYAPGRIYGYTF,TGTGCCAGCAGTTACGCACCGGGACGTATCTATGGCTACACCTTC
NA,TRBV18,NA,16,TRBJ1-6,CASSPTSWGPGSPLHF,TGTGCCAGCTCACCAACCTCCTGGGGTCCTGGTTCACCCCTCCACTTT
TRBD1,TRBV28,NA,18,TRBJ1-5,CASSFSFEGWTGDQPQHF,TGTGCCAGCAGTTTCTCTTTTGAAGGATGGACAGGGGATCAGCCCCAGCATTTT
NA,TRBV18,NA,11,TRBJ1-4,CASSPGEKLFF,TGTGCCAGCTCACCCGGAGAAAAACTGTTTTTT
NA,TRBV18,NA,14,TRBJ2-7,CASQSGAVDYEQYF,TGTGCCAGTCAATCAGGGGCGGTAGACTACGAGCAGTACTTC
NA,TRBV4-1,NA,16,TRBJ1-4,CASSQALGGANEKLFF,TGCGCCAGCAGCCAAGCCCTCGGGGGGGCCAATGAAAAACTGTTTTTT
TRBD1,TRBV6-5,NA,14,TRBJ1-2,CASKTTGGDYGYTF,TGTGCCAGCAAGACGACAGGGGGGGACTATGGCTACACCTTC
NA,TRBV6-1,NA,13,TRBJ1-2,CASSEAAHYGYTF,TGTGCCAGCAGTGAAGCCGCGCACTATGGCTACACCTTC
NA,TRBV9,NA,14,TRBJ1-2,CASSTLGRHYGYTF,TGTGCCAGCAGCACCCTCGGCCGACATTATGGCTACACCTTC
NA,TRBV3-1/TRBV3-2,NA,14,TRBJ1-5,CASSPQLSNQPQHF,TGTGCCAGCAGCCCCCAGTTAAGCAATCAGCCCCAGCATTTT
TRBD1,TRBV11-2,NA,16,TRBJ2-2,CASSVRTGDGTGELFF,TGTGCCAGCAGCGTCCGGACAGGGGACGGAACCGGGGAGCTGTTTTTT
TRBD1,TRBV19,NA,17,TRBJ1-5,CASRPGGTPLGNQPQHF,TGTGCCAGTAGACCAGGGGGGACACCATTGGGCAATCAGCCCCAGCATTTT
NA,TRBV4-1,NA,13,TRBJ1-2,CASRRTGNYGYTF,TGCGCCAGCAGACGAACAGGGAACTATGGCTACACCTTC
NA,TRBV5-1,NA,14,TRBJ1-2,CASSAETDYYGYTF,TGCGCCAGCAGCGCTGAAACAGACTACTATGGCTACACCTTC
NA,TRBV2,NA,15,TRBJ1-2,CASSSWGQGAYGYTF,TGTGCCAGCAGTTCGTGGGGGCAGGGAGCCTATGGCTACACCTTC
NA,TRBV3-1/TRBV3-2,NA,15,TRBJ2-6,CASSRRLSGANVLTF,TGTGCCAGCAGCCGTCGACTTTCTGGGGCCAACGTCCTGACTTTC
NA,TRBV6-5,NA,13,TRBJ1-1,CASSYGAATEAFF,TGTGCCAGCAGTTACGGGGCGGCGACTGAAGCTTTCTTT
TRBD1,TRBV2,once,10,TRBJ1-1,CASITGGAFF,TGTGCCAGCATAACAGGGGGAGCTTTCTTT
TRBD1,TRBV10-2,NA,15,TRBJ2-1,CASSEWAGGIDEQFF,TGCGCCAGCAGTGAGTGGGCAGGGGGCATCGATGAGCAGTTCTTC
TRBD1,TRBV7-9,NA,14,TRBJ1-2,CASSCRDRVCGYTF,TGTGCCAGCAGCTGCCGGGACAGGGTTTGTGGCTACACCTTC